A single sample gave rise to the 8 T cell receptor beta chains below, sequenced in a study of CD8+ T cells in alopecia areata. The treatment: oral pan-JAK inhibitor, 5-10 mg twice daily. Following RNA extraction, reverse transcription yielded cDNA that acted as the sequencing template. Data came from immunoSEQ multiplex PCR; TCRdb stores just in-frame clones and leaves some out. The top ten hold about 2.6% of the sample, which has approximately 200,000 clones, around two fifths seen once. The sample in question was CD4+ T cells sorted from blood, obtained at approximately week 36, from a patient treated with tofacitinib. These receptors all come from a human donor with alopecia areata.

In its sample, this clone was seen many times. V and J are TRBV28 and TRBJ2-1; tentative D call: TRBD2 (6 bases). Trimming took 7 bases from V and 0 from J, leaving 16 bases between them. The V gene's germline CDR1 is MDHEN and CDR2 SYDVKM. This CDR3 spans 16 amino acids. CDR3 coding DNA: TGTGCCAGCACCCCCGGGGGACGCTTCTCCTACAATGAGCAGTTCTTC. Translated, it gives CASTPGGRFSYNEQFF.

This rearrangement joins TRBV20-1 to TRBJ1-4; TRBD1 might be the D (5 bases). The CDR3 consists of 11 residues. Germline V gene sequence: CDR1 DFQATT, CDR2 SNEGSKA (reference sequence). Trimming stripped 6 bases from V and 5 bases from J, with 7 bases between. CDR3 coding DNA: TGCAGTGCCGACAGAAATGAAAAACTGTTTTTT. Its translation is CSADRNEKLFF.

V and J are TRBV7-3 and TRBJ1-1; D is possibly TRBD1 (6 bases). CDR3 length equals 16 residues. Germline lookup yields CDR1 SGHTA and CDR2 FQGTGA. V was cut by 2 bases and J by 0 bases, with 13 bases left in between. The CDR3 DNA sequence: TGTGCCAGCAGCTTAGGACAGCCAAGCATGAACACTGAAGCTTTCTTT. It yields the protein CASSLGQPSMNTEAFF.

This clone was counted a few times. Here the CDR3 reads CASSLNRGETQYF. The DNA of the CDR3 is TGTGCCAGCAGTTTAAACAGGGGTGAGACCCAGTACTTC. J is TRBJ2-5 and V is TRBV27, with 7 nucleotides matching TRBD1. The CDR3 extends over 13 amino acids. CDR1 is MNHEY, CDR2 SMNVEV, per germline (reference sequence). V shed 2 bases, J shed 5 bases, and the junction held 2 bases outside the gene matches.

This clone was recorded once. The chain's CDR3 is CASRLKGTTALQETQYF. CDR3 nucleotides: TGCGCCAGCAGGCTAAAGGGGACAACCGCCCTGCAAGAGACCCAGTACTTC. The V call is TRBV5-1, the J call TRBJ2-5, with D perhaps TRBD1 (6 bases). V lost 5 bases, J lost 2 bases, and 22 bases lay in between. In germline, CDR1 is SGHRS, CDR2 YFSETQ. CDR3 length equals 17 residues.

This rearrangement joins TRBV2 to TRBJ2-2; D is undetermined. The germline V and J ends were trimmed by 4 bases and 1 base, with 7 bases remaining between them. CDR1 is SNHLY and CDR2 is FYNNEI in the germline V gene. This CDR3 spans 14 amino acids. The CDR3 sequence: CASSVGRNTGELFF. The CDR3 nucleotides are TGTGCCAGCAGTGTGGGCCGGAACACCGGGGAGCTGTTTTTT.

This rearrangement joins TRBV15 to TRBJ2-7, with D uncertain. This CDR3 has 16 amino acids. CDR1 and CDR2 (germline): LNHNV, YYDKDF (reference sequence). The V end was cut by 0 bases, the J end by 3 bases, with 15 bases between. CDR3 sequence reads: CATSRDSSKLRYEQYF. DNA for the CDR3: TGTGCCACCAGCAGAGATTCGAGTAAACTCCGCTACGAGCAGTACTTC.

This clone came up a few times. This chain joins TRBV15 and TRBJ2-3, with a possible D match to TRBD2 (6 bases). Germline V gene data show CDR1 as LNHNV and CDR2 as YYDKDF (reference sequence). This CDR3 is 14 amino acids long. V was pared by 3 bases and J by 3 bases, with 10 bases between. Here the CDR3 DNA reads TGTGCCACCAGCAGGCGGGCGGGGACAGATACGCAGTATTTT. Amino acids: CATSRRAGTDTQYF.